The subject of this entry is one T cell receptor beta chain. This entry belongs to a study of blood T cell repertoires in COVID-19. Whole-study context: PBMCs, B-cell-depleted T cells, or T cells provided the cDNA or gDNA that made up the material.

Trimming cost V 0 bases and J 5 bases; bases outside gene matches: 7. This CDR3 has 15 amino acids. Germline-derived CDR1 and CDR2 are SGHRS and YFSETQ. How the authors handled the data: Nucleated cell counts were estimated from reference gene primer amplification. Profiled with immunoSEQ multiplex PCR; TCRdb holds only in-frame clones, not every one. D and trimming were read from the DNA, whereas the V and J calls and clone size are those reported in that table. In the table there are tens of thousands of clones, approximately 86% of which are singletons. The source material was peripheral blood. The clonotype originates from a man between 35 and 55 years old with acute or convalescent COVID-19. The rearrangement uses TRBV5-1 and TRBJ2-5; 7 positions agree with TRBD2. The CDR3 bases are TGCGCCAGCAGCTTGGTAGGCCTAGCGGAGGAGACCCAGTACTTC. This gives the protein CASSLVGLAEETQYF.